The present entry profiles one TCR beta chain with its context. Its antigen remains unknown. The sample is drawn from a study of cytomegalovirus exposure and HLA in healthy donors. Background on the study: The 90 to 150 validation repertoires matched the roughly 650 first-cohort repertoires in platform, a later analysis reported. General study points: Confirmation in vitro established that three CMV-associated chains were specific for CMV antigens. Researchers counted 164 TCR beta chains as cytomegalovirus-associated. According to a later analysis, TCR clusters from the first cohort tended to co-occur in the approximately 120 validation repertoires.

Using immunoSEQ multiplex PCR, the repertoire was profiled, and TCRdb retains in-frame clones only, with some absent. The sample yields around 300,000 clones, 80% to 90% seen once. The specimen sequenced was PBMCs. This TCR derives from a woman between 18 and 30 years old in good health and CMV-seronegative.

The CDR3 region is CASSPEVGTGANEQFF. CDR3 DNA sequence: TGTGCCAGCAGTCCCGAGGTTGGGACAGGGGCCAATGAGCAGTTCTTC. This chain links TRBV27 with TRBJ2-1, with TRBD1 matching over 10 bases. The trim removed 5 bases at V and 6 bases at J, leaving 10 bases unmatched. Germline V gives CDR1 MNHEY, CDR2 SMNVEV (reference sequence). The CDR3 is 16 amino acids.